One and the same sample provided the 17 T cell receptor beta chains below, sequenced in a study of cytomegalovirus exposure and HLA in healthy donors. Primers included in the PCR were 60 Vbeta and 13 Jbeta primers. Profiled with immunoSEQ multiplex PCR; TCRdb holds only in-frame clones, not every one. Here the sample spans around 130,000 clones, roughly four fifths being singletons. Sequenced input: PBMCs. Receptors were obtained from a woman aged 40 to 50 in good health and CMV-seropositive.

The chain combines TRBV7-3 with TRBJ2-6; 9 bases agree with TRBD1. The junction had 7 bases not matched to a gene; V was cut back by 5 bases and J by 2 bases. The CDR3 has 17 residues. CDR1 and CDR2 from the germline V gene are SGHTA and FQGTGA. As DNA, the CDR3 is TGTGCCAGCAGCCAGGGACAGGGAGTACCTGGGGCCAACGTCCTGACTTTC. Translation: CASSQGQGVPGANVLTF.

This clone was detected only once. The rearrangement uses TRBV28 and TRBJ2-5; 7 bases are shared with TRBD1. Trimming removed 4 bases from V and 4 bases from J; junction bases left unmatched: 6. Germline CDR1 MDHEN, CDR2 SYDVKM. This CDR3 has 14 residues. CDR3 DNA: TGTGCCAGCAGTTCCGGACAGGAGGTAGAGACCCAGTACTTC. Its translation is CASSSGQEVETQYF.

V is TRBV2 and J is TRBJ1-2; D unclear. Deletions cut 4 bases from V and 0 bases from J, with 6 bases between. This CDR3 has 13 residues. Germline-derived CDR1 and CDR2 are SNHLY and FYNNEI. Here the CDR3 DNA reads TGTGCCAGCAGTGGGTCAGCTAACTATGGCTACACCTTC. This encodes CASSGSANYGYTF.

The chain recombines TRBV21-1 with TRBJ1-2. TRBV21-1 is marked as a pseudogene. CDR3 length: 17 amino acids. The CDR3 sequence is CASSKPTPGNHRYGYTF. CDR3 nucleotide sequence: TGTGCCAGCAGCAAACCCACTCCCGGTAATCACCGGTATGGCTACACCTTC.

This clone was counted a few times. The chain has TRBV4-1 and TRBJ2-7, with TRBD2 as a possible D gene (5 bases). Germline CDR1 is MGHRA and CDR2 is YSYEKL. The CDR3 totals 15 residues. Trimming took off 8 bases at V and 0 bases at J, with 17 bases between the two ends. The CDR3 here is CASGLADLSSYEQYF. The CDR3 nucleotides read TGCGCCAGCGGTCTGGCGGACTTGAGCTCCTACGAGCAGTACTTC.

The chain joins TRBV5-1 to TRBJ2-5; TRBD2 matches 11 bases. CDR3 size: 16 residues. CDR1 and CDR2 (germline): SGHRS, YFSETQ. Trimming took 4 bases from V and 4 from J; bases not matched to a gene: 9. The CDR3 spells CASSPGVAGGPETQYF. CDR3 coding DNA: TGCGCCAGCAGCCCGGGCGTAGCGGGGGGGCCAGAGACCCAGTACTTC.

The chain employs TRBV11-2 and TRBJ2-5, with D perhaps matching TRBD1 (7 bases). CDR1 is SGHAT and CDR2 is FQNNGV in the germline V gene. This CDR3 region has 14 residues. V shed 5 bases and J shed 2 bases, with 12 bases lying between them. CDR3 coding DNA: TGTGCCAGCAGCACGACAGGGAGGCAAGAGACCCAGTACTTC. Translation gives CASSTTGRQETQYF.

The chain carries TRBV4-1 and TRBJ2-7; 10 positions agree with TRBD2. V shed 0 bases, J shed 0 bases, and the junction held 8 bases outside the gene matches. The CDR3 consists of 18 residues. CDR1 is MGHRA, CDR2 YSYEKL, per germline. As DNA, the CDR3 is TGCGCCAGCAGCCAAGATTATCGGGCTAGCGGGAGCTCCTACGAGCAGTACTTC. Translation gives CASSQDYRASGSSYEQYF.

The chain is built from TRBV9 and TRBJ1-1; 7 bases agree with TRBD1. Germline-derived CDR1 and CDR2 are SGDLS and YYNGEE. The CDR3 is 13 residues long. The junction had 5 bases not matched to a gene; V was cut back by 7 bases and J by 2 bases. CDR3 DNA sequence: TGTGCCAGCGATCAGGGGGTAAACACTGAAGCTTTCTTT. It is translated as CASDQGVNTEAFF.

The CDR3 protein is CASSRGQGAGNTIYF. For the CDR3, the DNA is TGTGCCAGCAGTCGCGGACAGGGCGCCGGAAACACCATATATTTT. The V and J genes are TRBV5-4 and TRBJ1-3, with 8 bases that match TRBD1. This CDR3 is 15 amino acids long. Trimming removed 5 bases from V and 4 bases from J; junction bases left unmatched: 8. Germline assignment: CDR1 SGHNT and CDR2 YYREEE (reference sequence).

The chain recombines TRBV5-6 with TRBJ2-1, with TRBD1 as a possible D gene (6 bases). The CDR3 consists of 14 residues. The V gene lost 0 bases and the J gene lost 8 bases, with 12 bases spanning the gap. Germline CDR1 SGHDT, CDR2 YYEEEE. The CDR3 sequence: CASSLGTGYDEQFF. DNA of the CDR3: TGTGCCAGCAGCTTGGGAACAGGGTACGATGAGCAGTTCTTC.

The chain is built from TRBV19 and TRBJ1-5; tentative D call: TRBD1 (5 bases). The V gene lost 3 bases and the J gene lost 6 bases, with 6 bases spanning the gap. This CDR3 contains 12 residues. Germline values: CDR1 LNHDA, CDR2 SQIVND (reference sequence). CDR3: CASSMGGQPQHF. For the CDR3, the DNA is TGTGCCAGTAGTATGGGGGGTCAGCCCCAGCATTTT.

This chain joins TRBV30 and TRBJ1-1; weak D call: TRBD1 (5 bases). Trimming took 5 bases from V and 9 from J, leaving 10 bases between them. Per the germline V gene, CDR1 is GTSNPN and CDR2 is SVGIG (reference sequence). This CDR3 is 10 amino acids long. The DNA of the CDR3 is TGTGCCTGGTGGACATATAAAGCTTTCTTT. Amino acids: CAWWTYKAFF.

The chain has TRBV28 and TRBJ1-1; TRBD1 is a possible D gene (6 bases). Germline loops: CDR1 MDHEN, CDR2 SYDVKM. V was shortened by 7 bases and J by 1 base, with 13 bases between the two germline ends. This CDR3 region has 14 residues. The CDR3 region is CASTESTGNTEAFF. Here the CDR3 DNA reads TGTGCCAGCACCGAATCGACAGGGAACACTGAAGCTTTCTTT.

This clone was detected only once. The same CDR3 is also encoded by other DNA sequences in this sample. This chain links TRBV7-2 with TRBJ1-2, with TRBD1 identical over 8 bases. V lost 1 base, J lost 5 bases, and 3 bases stayed unmatched. This CDR3 spans 14 amino acids. CDR1 SGHTA and CDR2 FQGNSA come from the germline V gene. CDR3 sequence: CASSLGQGAYGYTF. In nucleotides, the CDR3 is TGTGCCAGCAGCTTAGGGCAGGGGGCGTATGGCTACACCTTC.

The chain has TRBV30 and TRBJ2-3, with TRBD2 matching 7 bases. This CDR3 region has 17 residues. Germline V gene sequence: CDR1 GTSNPN, CDR2 SVGIG (reference sequence). The V and J ends lost 0 bases and 0 bases, in that order; junction bases with no gene match: 9. CDR3 coding DNA: TGTGCCTGGAGTGTACGGCCAGCGGGGATAAGCACAGATACGCAGTATTTT. This sequence encodes CAWSVRPAGISTDTQYF. Filled out from reference TRBV30 and TRBJ2-3, the complete variable domain reads SQTIHQWPATLVQPVGSPLSLECTVEGTSNPNLYWYRQAAGRGLQLLFYSVGIGQISSEVPQNLSASRPQDRQFILSSKKLLLSDSGFYLCAWSVRPAGISTDTQYFGPGTRLTVL.

This chain links TRBV2 with TRBJ2-1, with TRBD2 identical over 9 bases. The CDR3 is made up of 15 amino acids. Per germline, CDR1 SNHLY and CDR2 FYNNEI. J gave up 3 bases and V 6 bases, and 6 bases lay outside the gene matches. CDR3: CASRTTSGSYNEQFF. For the CDR3, the DNA is TGTGCCAGCAGGACGACTAGCGGAAGCTACAATGAGCAGTTCTTC.